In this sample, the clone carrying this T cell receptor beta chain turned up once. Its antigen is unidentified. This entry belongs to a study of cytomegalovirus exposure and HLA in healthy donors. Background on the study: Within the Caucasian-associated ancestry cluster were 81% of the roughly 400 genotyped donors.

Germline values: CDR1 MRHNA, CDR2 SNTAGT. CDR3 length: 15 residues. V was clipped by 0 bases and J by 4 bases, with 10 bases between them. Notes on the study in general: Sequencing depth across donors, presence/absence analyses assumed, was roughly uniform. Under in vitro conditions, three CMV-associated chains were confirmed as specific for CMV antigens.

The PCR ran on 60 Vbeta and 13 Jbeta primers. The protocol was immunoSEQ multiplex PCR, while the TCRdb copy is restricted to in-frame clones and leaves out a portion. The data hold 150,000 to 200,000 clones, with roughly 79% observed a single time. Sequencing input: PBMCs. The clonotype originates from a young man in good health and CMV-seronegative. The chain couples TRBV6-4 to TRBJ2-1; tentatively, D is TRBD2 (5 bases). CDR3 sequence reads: CASSDSGGGYNEQFF. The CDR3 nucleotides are TGTGCCAGCAGTGACTCAGGCGGAGGTTACAATGAGCAGTTCTTC.